What follows are 11 T cell receptor beta chains derived from one specimen sequenced in a study of early T cells in non-severe SARS-CoV-2 infection. MiXCR, run by TCRdb on the 5' RACE reads, gives a single entry per CDR3 protein. The data show some 67,000 distinct CDR3 sequences, 10% seen once. Sample: whole blood, taken at baseline. These receptors were collected from an adult who was a healthcare worker with PCR-confirmed SARS-CoV-2 infection or an uninfected control (not recorded which).

The CDR3 spells CASSPGLLTDTQYF. The CDR3 region has the DNA TGTGCCAGCAGTCCTGGACTTCTCACAGATACGCAGTATTTT. The chain has TRBV28 and TRBJ2-3; D perhaps matches TRBD2 (5 bases). V lost 5 bases and J 2 bases, leaving 11 bases between the germline ends. CDR1 and CDR2 from the germline V gene are MDHEN and SYDVKM. The CDR3 extends over 14 amino acids.

This clonotype was seen many times. V is TRBV27 and J is TRBJ1-2; D not certain. Germline lookup yields CDR1 MNHEY and CDR2 SMNVEV (reference sequence). Trimming stripped 2 bases from V and 4 bases from J, with 17 bases between. There are 16 residues in the CDR3. The CDR3 protein is CASSLTPRLGGYGYTF. In DNA, the CDR3 is TGTGCCAGCAGTTTAACCCCCCGACTTGGCGGCTATGGCTACACCTTC.

This chain joins TRBV7-9 and TRBJ1-4; D uncertain. Germline CDR1 and CDR2: SEHNR and FQNEAQ (reference sequence). The V gene lost 5 bases and the J gene lost 8 bases, with 15 bases spanning the gap. CDR3 length equals 14 residues. The CDR3 here is CASSPAGRSEKLFF. In nucleotides, the CDR3 is TGTGCCAGCAGCCCGGCGGGGAGGTCGGAAAAACTGTTTTTT.

In its sample, this clonotype was seen many times. The gene calls are TRBV5-1 and TRBJ2-5, with D possibly matching TRBD1 (5 bases). CDR1 is SGHRS, CDR2 YFSETQ, per germline. Between the trimmed V and J ends, which lost 3 bases and 2 bases, there was a span of 14 bases. CDR3 length: 15 amino acids. The CDR3 is CASSSRVLHQETQYF. Written as DNA, the CDR3 is TGCGCCAGCAGCTCCAGGGTCCTCCATCAAGAGACCCAGTACTTC.

Ten or more counts support this clonotype. V is TRBV11-2 and J is TRBJ2-1, with TRBD1 identical over 12 bases. The germline CDR1 and CDR2 sequences are SGHAT and FQNNGV. The CDR3 contains 17 residues. V was clipped by 6 bases and J by 9 bases; unmatched bases: 15. CDR3 in amino acids: CASRHLRAGTGGGEQFF. For the CDR3, the DNA is TGTGCCAGCAGGCATTTAAGGGCCGGGACAGGGGGCGGTGAGCAGTTCTTC.

This clonotype was seen many times. V and J are TRBV2 and TRBJ1-2; D is unresolved. The CDR3 is made up of 14 amino acids. Germline values: CDR1 SNHLY, CDR2 FYNNEI. Trimming shortened V by 2 bases and J by 1 base, and 8 bases separated the two germline ends. CDR3 region: CASSERADNYGYTF. Written as DNA, the CDR3 is TGTGCCAGCAGTGAACGGGCTGATAACTATGGCTACACCTTC.

This clonotype has only a few counts. The genes are TRBV6-5 and TRBJ1-4; D not resolved. V shed 5 bases and J shed 7 bases, with 11 bases lying between them. The CDR3 has 13 amino acids. Per the germline V gene, CDR1 is MNHEY and CDR2 is SVGAGI. Here the CDR3 DNA reads TGTGCCAGCAGTGAGGTGATTGGTGAAAAACTGTTTTTT. Residues: CASSEVIGEKLFF.

This clonotype was found a few times. V usage is TRBV2 and J usage is TRBJ2-5, with D tentatively TRBD2 (6 bases). The CDR3 totals 13 residues. CDR1 is SNHLY and CDR2 is FYNNEI in the germline V gene. V was cut by 3 bases and J by 5 bases, with 10 bases left in between. CDR3 sequence (DNA): TGTGCCAGCAGTGAGTTGGAGGGGGAGACCCAGTACTTC. As protein: CASSELEGETQYF.

This clonotype was seen many times. The chain carries TRBV9 and TRBJ2-5, with TRBD2 identical over 11 bases. Trimming took 4 bases from V and 5 from J; bases not matched to a gene: 7. This CDR3 is built from 15 residues. Germline values: CDR1 SGDLS, CDR2 YYNGEE. Written as DNA, the CDR3 is TGTGCCAGCAGCCCCCGACTAGCGGGGTCGGAGACCCAGTACTTC. It codes for CASSPRLAGSETQYF.

This clonotype has just a few counts. The V gene is TRBV6-6, the J gene TRBJ1-3, with D possibly matching TRBD1 (5 bases). Trimming cost V 5 bases and J 8 bases, with 16 bases left between them. Germline-derived CDR1 and CDR2 are MNHNY and SVGAGI (reference sequence). The CDR3 is 14 amino acids. CDR3 DNA sequence: TGTGCCAGCAGTGACAGTTCTCTGCACGACACCATATATTTT. Its protein product is CASSDSSLHDTIYF.

This clonotype has at least ten counts. The CDR3 reads CAIGPGQGIQETQYF. The CDR3 bases are TGTGCCATCGGACCGGGACAGGGTATCCAAGAGACCCAGTACTTC. V and J are TRBV10-3 and TRBJ2-5; 9 nucleotides match TRBD1. Per germline, CDR1 ENHRY and CDR2 SYGVKD. V lost 8 bases, J lost 1 base, and 8 bases stayed unmatched. CDR3 size: 15 residues.